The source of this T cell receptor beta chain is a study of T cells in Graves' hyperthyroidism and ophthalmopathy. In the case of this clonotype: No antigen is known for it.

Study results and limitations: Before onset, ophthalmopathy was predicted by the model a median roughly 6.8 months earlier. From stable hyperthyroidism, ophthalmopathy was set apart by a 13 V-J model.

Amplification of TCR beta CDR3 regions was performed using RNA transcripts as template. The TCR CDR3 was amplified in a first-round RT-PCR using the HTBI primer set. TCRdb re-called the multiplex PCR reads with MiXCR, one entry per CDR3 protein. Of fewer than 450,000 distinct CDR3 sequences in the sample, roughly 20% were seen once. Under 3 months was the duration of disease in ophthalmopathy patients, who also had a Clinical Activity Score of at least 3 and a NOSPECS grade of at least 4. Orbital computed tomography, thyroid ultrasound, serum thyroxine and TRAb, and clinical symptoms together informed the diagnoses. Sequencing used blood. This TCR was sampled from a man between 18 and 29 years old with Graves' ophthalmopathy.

CDR3 bases: TGTGCCAGCAGTCTGACTAGCGGGGGGGAAAAAGAGACCCAGTACTTC. Encoded protein: CASSLTSGGEKETQYF. V is TRBV6-1 and J is TRBJ2-5; the match to TRBD2 covers 14 bases. The CDR3 covers 16 residues. Trimming at V came to 5 bases and at J to 3 bases, leaving 5 bases not matched to a gene. Germline V lookup: CDR1 MNHNS, CDR2 SASEGT.